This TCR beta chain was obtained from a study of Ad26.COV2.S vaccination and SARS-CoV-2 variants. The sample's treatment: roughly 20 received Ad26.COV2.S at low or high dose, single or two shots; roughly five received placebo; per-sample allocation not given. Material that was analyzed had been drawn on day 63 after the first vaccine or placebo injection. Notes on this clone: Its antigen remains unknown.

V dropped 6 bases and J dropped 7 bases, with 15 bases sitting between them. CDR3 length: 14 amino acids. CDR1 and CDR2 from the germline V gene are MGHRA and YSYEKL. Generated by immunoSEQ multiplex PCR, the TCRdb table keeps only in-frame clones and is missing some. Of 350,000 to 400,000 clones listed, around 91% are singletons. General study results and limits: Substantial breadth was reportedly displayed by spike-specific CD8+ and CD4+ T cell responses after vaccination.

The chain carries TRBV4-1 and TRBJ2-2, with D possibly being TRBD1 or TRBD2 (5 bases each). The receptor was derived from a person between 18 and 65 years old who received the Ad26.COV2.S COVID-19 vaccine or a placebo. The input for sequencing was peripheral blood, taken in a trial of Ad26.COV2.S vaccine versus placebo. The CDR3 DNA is TGCGCCAGCAGTCAGCAAGGGACCGGCGGGGAGCTGTTTTTT. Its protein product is CASSQQGTGGELFF.